The sequence of this T cell receptor beta chain was determined in a study of CD8+CD57+ T cells in acquired aplastic anemia. At the level of the study: Mean yield of DNA from sorted CD4+ and CD8+ cells was approximately 3 ug. General observations from the study: CD8+ Simpson's diversity did not differ significantly between patients and controls. Patients had around 30 CD8+ CDR3 sequences in common with controls (the shared set).

Researchers used genomic DNA as the template to profile TCR beta VDJ and CDR3. TCRdb independently ran MiXCR on the reads; one entry per CDR3 protein. Of under 250,000 distinct CDR3 sequences in the sample, roughly two thirds were seen once. All patients picked for sequencing had shown, by flow cytometry, an expansion of CD8+CD57+ cells. When blood sampling took place, the patients had received no therapy. This clonotype was observed a handful of times. Its antigen is unidentified. The CDR3 spans 14 residues. Unmatched junction bases numbered 3, after V lost 3 bases and J lost 2 bases. Germline-derived CDR1 and CDR2 are DFQATT and SNEGSKA (reference sequence).

The chain recombines TRBV20-1 with TRBJ2-7; TRBD2 matches at 11 bases. The sequence was collected from a human donor with aplastic anemia. The sequencing sample was made of sorted CD4+, CD8+, or CD8+CD57+ T cells (not recorded which) from PBMCs. The CDR3, as DNA: TGCAGTGCTAGTCCTAGCGGGGGGACCTACGAGCAGTACTTC. Its protein is CSASPSGGTYEQYF.